This T cell receptor (beta chain) stems from a study of Ad26.COV2.S vaccination and SARS-CoV-2 variants. Measured with immunoSEQ multiplex PCR; TCRdb has only the in-frame clones, and not every one. This table has 350,000 to 600,000 clones, 89% appearing once. Germline CDR1 reads KGHSH; CDR2 reads LQKENI. Trimming left V 0 bases short and J 6 bases short, with 11 bases between. The CDR3 has 14 amino acids. As for treatment: around 19 received Ad26.COV2.S at low or high dose, single or two shots; roughly five received placebo; per-sample allocation not given. Collection of the samples took place on day 63 after the first injection of vaccine or placebo. As its vector, the vaccine had Ad26, which expressed Wuhan-strain SARS-CoV-2 spike.

The sequence derives from a person aged 18-65 years who received the Ad26.COV2.S COVID-19 vaccine or a placebo. The specimen comprised peripheral blood, sampled in a trial of Ad26.COV2.S vaccine versus placebo. V gene TRBV18 combines with J gene TRBJ1-1; tentatively, D is TRBD1 (5 bases). Here the CDR3 DNA reads TGTGCCAGCTCACCACCGGGGACCCGCGCTGAAGCTTTCTTT. Residues: CASSPPGTRAEAFF. Variable domain in full (rest from reference TRBV18 and TRBJ1-1): NAGVMQNPRHLVRRRGQEARLRCSPMKGHSHVYWYRQLPEEGLKFMVYLQKENIIDESGMPKERFSAEFPKEGPSILRIQQVVRGDSAAYFCASSPPGTRAEAFFGQGTRLTVV.